These 31 T cell receptor beta chains were sequenced from one sample in a study of T cells after yellow fever vaccination (dated by TCRdb to the late 2010s). Receptors were amplified or captured by 5' RACE. The instrument given in TCRdb is Illumina HiSeq 2500. Using fastp at Q25 and MiXCR, TCRdb reprocessed the public reads and kept productive beta chains. Each record represents a unique CDR3 protein, reported with the most common genes and DNA among its rows. The sample table shows roughly 16,000 distinct CDR3 sequences, and about 4.1% are seen once. The ten top clones hold about 0.4% of the sample. This sample's treatment or condition label indicates: live attenuated yellow fever vaccine strain. The specimen was PBMCs, either bulk or a sorted T-cell subset (CD4+, CD8+, memory, or dextramer-sorted; not recorded which), collected 15 days after the yellow fever booster vaccination. These receptors were obtained from a man aged 30 to 45 who received the YFV17D yellow fever vaccine.

This clonotype was recorded many times. The rearrangement links TRBV24-1 to TRBJ2-5; D may be TRBD1 (5 bases). Germline loops: CDR1 KGHDR, CDR2 SFDVKD. The CDR3 is 14 residues long. V was cut by 3 bases and J by 5 bases, with 12 bases left in between. The CDR3: CATSDTRVLETQYF. CDR3 in DNA: TGTGCCACCAGTGATACCAGGGTTTTGGAGACCCAGTACTTC.

This clonotype is medium-sized (0.01 to 0.1%) within its sample. The rearrangement links TRBV7-2 to TRBJ2-2; D is undetermined. V was cut by 1 base and J by 6 bases, with 12 bases left in between. CDR1 and CDR2 (germline): SGHTA, FQGNSA. CDR3 size: 15 residues. The CDR3 DNA is TGTGCCAGCAGCTTAGGCCCAGAAGGGTCCGGGGAGCTGTTTTTT. Encoded protein: CASSLGPEGSGELFF.

This clonotype was seen many times. V usage is TRBV7-8 and J usage is TRBJ2-7; tentative D call: TRBD2 (6 bases). Deletions cut 6 bases from V and 2 bases from J, with 11 bases between. Germline V gives CDR1 SGHVS, CDR2 FQNEAQ. CDR3 length equals 13 residues. The CDR3 coding sequence is TGTGCCAGCAGTGGGGGGAGGACCTACGAGCAGTACTTC. It translates to CASSGGRTYEQYF.

Relative to its sample, this clonotype is medium-sized. J is TRBJ1-1 and V is TRBV29-1; no firm D call. The CDR3 contains 11 residues. Germline CDR1 and CDR2: SQVTM and ANQGSEA. V shed 1 base and J shed 7 bases, with 7 bases lying between them. This chain's CDR3 is CSVEAPHEAFF. Here the CDR3 DNA reads TGCAGCGTTGAAGCTCCCCATGAAGCTTTCTTT.

This clonotype was found many times. The genes are TRBV9 and TRBJ2-3, with TRBD2 matching over 9 bases. The CDR3 runs 15 residues. Losses at the gene ends were 5 bases for V and 5 bases for J; bases not matched to a gene: 9. Germline values: CDR1 SGDLS, CDR2 YYNGEE. In DNA, the CDR3 is TGTGCCAGCAGTTATAGCGGGAGATGGGGAGATACGCAGTATTTT. This codes for CASSYSGRWGDTQYF.

This clonotype has ten or more counts. The chain carries TRBV9 and TRBJ2-5, with 10 bases lining up with TRBD2. The J segment lost 5 bases and the V segment lost 4 bases, leaving 8 bases of the junction unmatched. CDR1 SGDLS and CDR2 YYNGEE come from the germline V gene. The CDR3 has 15 residues. The CDR3, as DNA: TGTGCCAGCAGCCCAGCGGGAGGGCCTTTGGAGACCCAGTACTTC. Protein: CASSPAGGPLETQYF.

By share, this clonotype ranks as medium-sized. This chain connects TRBV16 to TRBJ2-4; no clear D gene. Trimming took 0 bases from V and 4 from J, leaving 10 bases between them. Germline V gene sequence: CDR1 KGHSY, CDR2 FQNENV. The CDR3 consists of 15 residues. The CDR3: CASSQSRTYKNIQYF. Here the CDR3 DNA reads TGTGCCAGCAGCCAATCACGGACGTATAAAAACATTCAGTACTTC.

In this sample, this clonotype turned up many times. The chain couples TRBV7-2 to TRBJ2-3; tentative D call: TRBD1 (5 bases). With 3 bases removed from V and 4 bases from J, the gap between germline ends came to 17 bases. The CDR3 length is 16 residues. The germline gives CDR1 SGHTA, CDR2 FQGNSA. Here the CDR3 reads CASSFQWAGSADTQYF. The CDR3, as DNA: TGTGCCAGCAGCTTTCAATGGGCAGGGTCGGCAGATACGCAGTATTTT.

This clonotype was seen ten or more times. The CDR3 DNA sequence: TGTGCCAGCAGCCACTGGGGGGACACCGGGGAGCTGTTTTTT. Protein product: CASSHWGDTGELFF. The genes are TRBV3-1 and TRBJ2-2; D possibly corresponds to TRBD2 (6 bases). Trimming stripped 3 bases from V and 3 bases from J, with 8 bases between. The germline V gene encodes CDR1 LGHDT and CDR2 YNNKEL (reference sequence). The CDR3 has 14 residues.

This clonotype was seen many times. V is TRBV28 and J is TRBJ2-7; 8 nucleotides match TRBD1. Losses at the gene ends were 9 bases for V and 2 bases for J; bases not matched to a gene: 9. Germline V gives CDR1 MDHEN, CDR2 SYDVKM. CDR3 length: 14 residues. CDR3 DNA sequence: TGTGCCAGTCGACCGGGACAGGTAGCCTACGAGCAGTACTTC. Amino acid sequence: CASRPGQVAYEQYF. Full variable domain (rest looked up from reference TRBV28 and TRBJ2-7): DVKVTQSSRYLVKRTGEKVFLECVQDMDHENMFWYRQDPGLGLRLIYFSYDVKMKEKGDIPEGYSVSREKKERFSLILESASTNQTSMYLCASRPGQVAYEQYFGPGTRLTVT.

At least ten counts were recorded for this clonotype. CDR3 coding DNA: TGTGCCAGCAGTTTACGACGGTCCGGGAGCGTCGCCTACAATGAGCAGTTCTTC. As protein: CASSLRRSGSVAYNEQFF. The chain joins TRBV12-3 or TRBV12-4 to TRBJ2-1; D possibly corresponds to TRBD2 (6 bases). Trimming removed 2 bases at V and 2 bases at J, with 19 bases between. This CDR3 is built from 18 residues.

The V and J genes are TRBV7-9 and TRBJ1-2; 9 bases match TRBD1. This CDR3 has 13 amino acids. CDR1 SEHNR and CDR2 FQNEAQ come from the germline V gene (reference sequence). The V gene end was trimmed by 4 bases and the J gene end by 7 bases; junction bases not matched to a gene: 4. CDR3 sequence: CASSSTGGVGYTF. CDR3 nucleotides: TGTGCCAGCAGCTCCACAGGGGGCGTTGGCTACACCTTC.

There are many counts of this clonotype. This sequence joins TRBV30 and TRBJ2-1, with D possibly being TRBD2 (6 bases). CDR1 is GTSNPN and CDR2 is SVGIG in the germline V gene (reference sequence). V was cut by 1 base and J by 10 bases, with 14 bases left in between. The CDR3 has 13 residues. The CDR3 DNA sequence: TGTGCCTGGAGTGCTGTTGTACGGGGGGAGCAGTTCTTC. Translated, it gives CAWSAVVRGEQFF.

This clonotype was picked up many times. The chain employs TRBV9 and TRBJ1-1; a possible D gene is TRBD1 (6 bases). CDR1 and CDR2 (germline): SGDLS, YYNGEE. This CDR3 has 15 amino acids. V was trimmed by 0 bases and J by 4 bases, leaving 13 bases between them. This CDR3 reads CASSVAAGVTTEAFF. Here the CDR3 DNA reads TGTGCCAGCAGCGTAGCTGCAGGGGTTACCACTGAAGCTTTCTTT.

This clonotype was counted at least ten times. The rearrangement uses TRBV10-3 and TRBJ2-1, with D possibly matching TRBD2 (5 bases). V was cut by 2 bases and J by 8 bases, with 7 bases left in between. Germline V gene sequence: CDR1 ENHRY, CDR2 SYGVKD. This CDR3 has 12 residues. CDR3 loop: CAISERDDEQFF. The CDR3 bases are TGTGCCATCAGTGAGCGGGATGATGAGCAGTTCTTC.

This clonotype was observed at least ten times. The J gene is TRBJ2-1, the V gene TRBV29-1, with 12 bases that match TRBD2. CDR1 is SQVTM and CDR2 is ANQGSEA in the germline V gene. V was clipped by 3 bases and J by 7 bases; unmatched bases: 16. The CDR3 has 18 amino acids. The CDR3 sequence: CSVETSGSRLTRRNEQFF. The CDR3 region has the DNA TGCAGCGTTGAGACTAGCGGGAGCCGCCTCACTAGGAGAAATGAGCAGTTCTTC.

This clonotype was seen many times. This rearrangement joins TRBV18 to TRBJ2-2; D ambiguous. The V end lost 2 bases, the J end lost 10 bases, and 14 bases lay between the germline ends. The V gene's germline CDR1 is KGHSH and CDR2 LQKENI. This CDR3 is built from 14 residues. The CDR3 DNA follows: TGTGCCAGCTCACCAAGTAGTCTAGAGGAGGAGCTGTTTTTT. Translated: CASSPSSLEEELFF.

For this clonotype: This sequence may be a read error, since a much larger clone differs from it by one base. The genes are TRBV6-5 and TRBJ2-1, with 12 bases that match TRBD2. This CDR3 has 15 residues. V dropped 2 bases and J dropped 12; count of bases not matched to a gene: 8. Looked up from germline, CDR1 is MNHEY and CDR2 is SVGAGI. CDR3 DNA: TGTGCCAGCAGTTACGAGACTAGCGGGAGTGGGGCGCAGTTCTTC. It codes for CASSYETSGSGAQFF.

In its sample, this clonotype was seen many times. V and J are TRBV7-2 and TRBJ2-1; TRBD2 aligns across 8 bases. There are 19 residues in the CDR3. Germline assignment: CDR1 SGHTA and CDR2 FQGNSA. The V and J ends lost 0 bases and 3 bases, in that order; junction bases with no gene match: 13. The CDR3 is CASSLAGTRSIAIYNEQFF. DNA of the CDR3: TGTGCCAGCAGCTTAGCTGGGACTAGATCAATTGCCATCTACAATGAGCAGTTCTTC.

This clonotype occurred many times. The chain employs TRBV7-2 and TRBJ2-5, with D unclear. V was trimmed by 1 base and J by 5 bases, leaving 11 bases between them. CDR1 and CDR2 (germline): SGHTA, FQGNSA. CDR3 length: 14 residues. The CDR3 here is CASSLVVGSETQYF. The CDR3 bases are TGTGCCAGCAGCTTAGTCGTGGGAAGCGAGACCCAGTACTTC.

In this sample, this clonotype turned up many times. The chain uses TRBV4-1 and TRBJ2-7; TRBD2 matches 7 bases. The CDR3 sequence is 15 residues long. V lost 0 bases to trimming and J lost 3 bases; unmatched junction nucleotides: 5. Germline CDR1 reads MGHRA; CDR2 reads YSYEKL. This CDR3 is CASSQDSGDYYEQYF. CDR3 coding DNA: TGCGCCAGCAGCCAAGATTCCGGGGACTACTACGAGCAGTACTTC.

This clonotype occurred many times. This chain connects TRBV7-2 to TRBJ2-5; 7 bases are shared with TRBD1. The germline V gene has CDR1 SGHTA and CDR2 FQGNSA. The CDR3 sequence is 15 residues long. V dropped 1 base and J dropped 5; count of bases not matched to a gene: 7. The CDR3 protein is CASSLELSRGETQYF. The CDR3 DNA is TGTGCCAGCAGCTTAGAGTTGAGCAGGGGGGAGACCCAGTACTTC.

This clonotype was observed at least ten times. The V gene is TRBV23-1, the J gene TRBJ1-5; the match to TRBD1 covers 7 bases. TRBV23-1 is sorted into the ORF group, with uncertain function. J lost 5 bases, V lost 3 bases, and 10 bases had no gene match. This CDR3 has 16 amino acids. In DNA form, the CDR3 reads TGCGCCAGCAGTCACCGCCTGGACAGGATGTATCAGCCCCAGCATTTT. It translates to CASSHRLDRMYQPQHF.

The sample holds many counts of this clonotype. The rearrangement links TRBV4-1 to TRBJ2-7; D is perhaps TRBD2 (5 bases). This CDR3 has 18 amino acids. V was pared by 0 bases and J by 2 bases, with 20 bases between. Germline CDR1 and CDR2: MGHRA and YSYEKL. The CDR3 nucleotides read TGCGCCAGCAGCCAAGAAAGGAACCTCGGAGCGGATACCTACGAGCAGTACTTC. It specifies CASSQERNLGADTYEQYF.

This clonotype was seen at least ten times. The gene calls are TRBV7-3 and TRBJ2-1; D unclear. The CDR3 has 13 residues. Trimming shortened V by 3 bases and J by 12 bases, and 15 bases separated the two germline ends. Germline V gene lookup returns CDR1 SGHTA and CDR2 FQGTGA. In DNA form, the CDR3 reads TGTGCCAGCAGCTTGCAGACTCCCTCCATGCAGTTCTTC. Its protein product is CASSLQTPSMQFF.

Many counts were recorded for this clonotype. This rearrangement joins TRBV5-4 to TRBJ2-1; 15 bases are shared with TRBD2. V lost 3 bases and J lost 7; bases outside the gene matches: 2. CDR3 size: 15 residues. Germline V gives CDR1 SGHNT, CDR2 YYREEE (reference sequence). The CDR3 spells CASSSGTSGRNEQFF. The CDR3 DNA sequence: TGTGCCAGCAGCTCTGGGACTAGCGGGAGGAATGAGCAGTTCTTC.

This clonotype was counted many times. This sequence joins TRBV7-8 and TRBJ2-3; possible D gene TRBD2, 5 bases. The V gene's germline CDR1 is SGHVS and CDR2 FQNEAQ. This CDR3 has 17 amino acids. Between the trimmed V and J ends, which lost 5 bases and 3 bases, there was a span of 21 bases. CDR3 residues: CASSHPGGLVPTDTQYF. CDR3 coding DNA: TGTGCCAGCAGCCATCCCGGCGGGCTAGTACCGACAGATACGCAGTATTTT. Looking up the rest from reference TRBV7-8 and TRBJ2-3 gives the full variable domain: GAGVSQSPRYKVAKRGQDVALRCDPISGHVSLFWYQQALGQGPEFLTYFQNEAQLDKSGLPSDRFFAERPEGSVSTLKIQRTQQEDSAVYLCASSHPGGLVPTDTQYFGPGTRLTVL.

This clonotype was detected ten times or more. The rearrangement joins TRBV30 to TRBJ2-1; D might be TRBD1 or TRBD2, each matching 5 bases. Per germline, CDR1 GTSNPN and CDR2 SVGIG (reference sequence). Trimming cost V 0 bases and J 7 bases, with 22 bases left between them. CDR3 length equals 17 residues. The CDR3 spells CAWSVPRGAWGSNEQFF. As DNA, the CDR3 is TGTGCCTGGAGTGTACCGCGAGGGGCTTGGGGTTCTAATGAGCAGTTCTTC.

This clonotype was seen repeatedly, ten times or more. The chain employs TRBV18 and TRBJ2-7, with D possibly matching TRBD2 (6 bases). Trimming took off 4 bases at V and 4 bases at J, with 11 bases between the two ends. The germline V gene has CDR1 KGHSH and CDR2 LQKENI. The CDR3 length is 13 residues. This chain's CDR3 is CASSLIAVYEQYF. The CDR3 DNA sequence: TGTGCCAGCTCACTAATAGCGGTATACGAGCAGTACTTC.

This chain connects TRBV7-8 to TRBJ2-7; maybe TRBD2 (5 bases). The CDR3 has 13 residues. V was shortened by 8 bases and J by 3 bases, with 14 bases between the two germline ends. CDR1 and CDR2 (germline): SGHVS, FQNEAQ. The DNA of the CDR3 is TGTGCCAGCGGCGCCGGCGGGCGCTACGAGCAGTACTTC. Amino acid sequence: CASGAGGRYEQYF.

This clonotype appeared many times. This chain connects TRBV7-2 to TRBJ2-7, with D possibly TRBD1 on 6 matching bases. Germline V CDR1 and CDR2: SGHTA, FQGNSA. V lost 5 bases and J lost 2, with 13 bases in between. The CDR3 length is 14 residues. The CDR3 DNA is TGTGCCAGCAGCCAAGGGGGTTTCGCCTACGAGCAGTACTTC. This gives the protein CASSQGGFAYEQYF.